This T cell receptor beta chain was retrieved from a study of beta chain features in type 1 diabetes. Expressed TCRB transcripts were sequenced because the entire RNA isolate underwent reverse transcription. The repertoire was sequenced with immunoSEQ multiplex PCR; TCRdb's copy has only in-frame clones and lacks some. The sample lists roughly 240,000 clones; approximately 14% were seen once. Points on this clone: Its antigen is unidentified.

Whole-study results and caveats: Short templates might get an advantage during PCR, and this would be equal in patients and controls. Compared to healthy donors, patients appeared to have naive, central memory and Treg TCRB repertoires that were more alike.

The CDR3 loop spans 15 amino acids. Trimming left V 6 bases short and J 5 bases short, with 20 bases between. Germline V gene sequence: CDR1 SGHAT, CDR2 FQNNGV. Source material: naive CD4+ T cells from blood. V gene TRBV11-2 combines with J gene TRBJ2-7, with D possibly being TRBD2 (6 bases). The sequence came from a woman in her forties in good health. DNA for the CDR3: TGTGCCAGCAGGTTGGTGGGGGGTCTACGCAACGAGCAGTACTTC. Residues: CASRLVGGLRNEQYF.